This passage covers 2 T cell receptor beta chains from one sample sequenced in a study of T cells in Graves' hyperthyroidism and ophthalmopathy. RNA transcripts gave rise to amplified TCR beta CDR3 regions. HTBI primers were employed in a first-round RT-PCR of the TCR CDR3. TCRdb re-analysed the multiplex PCR reads in MiXCR, keeping a single row per CDR3 protein. Of roughly 500,000 distinct CDR3 sequences detected, 40% to 50% appear once; the ten largest clones hold about two fifths. The sequencing sample was made of peripheral blood or thyroid tissue (not recorded which). These receptors all come from an adult woman with Graves' disease, either hyperthyroidism or ophthalmopathy (not recorded which).

The genes are TRBV5-1 and TRBJ1-2, with D possibly matching TRBD1 (6 bases). The CDR3 totals 14 residues. Germline lookup yields CDR1 SGHRS and CDR2 YFSETQ. V was trimmed by 4 bases and J by 5 bases, leaving 15 bases between them. CDR3: CASSPDSGPYGYTF. The CDR3 bases are TGCGCCAGCAGCCCGGACAGTGGACCTTATGGCTACACCTTC.

The chain carries TRBV12-3 or TRBV12-4 and TRBJ1-1, with 8 bases aligning to TRBD1. This CDR3 has 14 amino acids. The ends lost 7 bases at V and 3 bases at J; junction bases unmatched: 7. DNA of the CDR3: TGTGCCAGCACCCTCGGACAGGGCTACACTGAAGCTTTCTTT. It is translated as CASTLGQGYTEAFF.